This T cell receptor (beta chain) was profiled in a study of T cell changes during pregnancy in multiple sclerosis. Sequenced by immunoSEQ multiplex PCR; TCRdb stores in-frame clones only, minus some. The repertoire includes tens of thousands of clones, roughly nine tenths of them detected once, and roughly 0.36% sits in the top ten. Deletions cut 4 bases from V and 2 bases from J, with 20 bases between. Germline-derived CDR1 and CDR2 are SGHDT and YYEEEE. The CDR3 is 17 residues long. Specimen: CD4+ T cells from peripheral blood mononuclear cells, collected before pregnancy. The J gene is TRBJ2-3, the V gene TRBV5-6; perhaps TRBD1 as D (6 bases). The source is a female donor with multiple sclerosis, enrolled in a pregnancy study. The CDR3 spells CASSPIMTGNLTDTQYF. The CDR3 DNA sequence: TGTGCCAGCAGCCCCATCATGACAGGAAACCTCACAGATACGCAGTATTTT.